These 17 T cell receptor beta chains originate from one sample sequenced in a study of blood T cell repertoires in COVID-19. The protocol was immunoSEQ multiplex PCR, while the TCRdb copy is restricted to in-frame clones and leaves out a portion. The data contain more than 80,000 clones, approximately 80% of them singletons. Sequenced sample: peripheral blood. The receptors here all came from a human donor in a cohort sampled during active COVID-19.

The genes are TRBV6-1 and TRBJ1-3, with D maybe TRBD1 (5 bases). Germline CDR1 reads MNHNS; CDR2 reads SASEGT. V was pared by 1 base and J by 0 bases, with 7 bases between. The length of the CDR3 is 15 residues. The CDR3 region has the DNA TGTGCCAGCAGTGAAGGGGACTTCTCTGGAAACACCATATATTTT. Translation: CASSEGDFSGNTIYF.

The chain has TRBV3-1 (or the pseudogene TRBV3-2) and TRBJ2-3, with D unresolved. Germline-derived CDR1 and CDR2 are LGHDT and YNNKEL (reference sequence). Trimming shortened V by 6 bases and J by 4 bases, and 5 bases separated the two germline ends. The CDR3 sequence is 11 residues long. The chain's CDR3 is CASRRADTQYF. The CDR3 DNA follows: TGTGCCAGCAGGCGAGCAGATACGCAGTATTTT.

The V gene is TRBV5-4, the J gene TRBJ1-5; D is uncertain. V lost 2 bases, J lost 0 bases, and 12 bases lay in between. This CDR3 has 16 amino acids. Germline CDR1 and CDR2: SGHNT and YYREEE (reference sequence). CDR3 sequence: CASSFGPGISNQPQHF. In DNA, the CDR3 is TGTGCCAGCAGCTTTGGTCCGGGAATTAGCAATCAGCCCCAGCATTTT. Full variable domain (remainder filled in from reference TRBV5-4 and TRBJ1-5): ETGVTQSPTHLIKTRGQQVTLRCSSQSGHNTVSWYQQALGQGPQFIFQYYREEENGRGNFPPRFSGLQFPNYSSELNVNALELDDSALYLCASSFGPGISNQPQHFGDGTRLSIL.

The chain has TRBV6-4 and TRBJ2-1; D perhaps matches TRBD2 (7 bases). Germline assignment: CDR1 MRHNA and CDR2 SNTAGT. The CDR3 runs 15 residues. The ends were cut back, 8 bases at V and 2 bases at J, with 16 bases in the middle. The CDR3, as DNA: TGTGCCAGCCCCAGAGGGGGGGGGCCCTACAATGAGCAGTTCTTC. It is translated as CASPRGGGPYNEQFF.

The chain employs TRBV7-3 and TRBJ1-5; TRBD1 is a possible D gene (5 bases). Germline assignment: CDR1 SGHTA and CDR2 FQGTGA. The CDR3 is 15 amino acids. V lost 5 bases and J 1 base, leaving 12 bases between the germline ends. CDR3 nucleotide sequence: TGTGCCAGCAGCCTAGACGGGGGGAGCAATCAGCCCCAGCATTTT. Amino acid sequence: CASSLDGGSNQPQHF.

V is TRBV4-1 and J is TRBJ1-4; TRBD1 matches at 8 bases. This CDR3 has 15 amino acids. J lost 6 bases, V lost 4 bases, and 7 bases had no gene match. Germline-derived CDR1 and CDR2 are MGHRA and YSYEKL. CDR3 DNA: TGCGCCAGCAGCCTTTACGGGACAGGCGATGAAAAACTGTTTTTT. Translation: CASSLYGTGDEKLFF.

This chain uses TRBV3-1 (or the pseudogene TRBV3-2) with TRBJ1-2; no clear D. The ends were cut back, 1 base at V and 8 bases at J, with 17 bases in the middle. The CDR3 runs 15 residues. From germline, CDR1 is LGHDT and CDR2 YNNKEL (reference sequence). DNA of the CDR3: TGTGCCAGCAGCCAAGGCCGAGGGTCCACTATCGGCTACACCTTC. The encoded protein is CASSQGRGSTIGYTF.

The chain is built from TRBV3-1 (or the pseudogene TRBV3-2) and TRBJ1-2; the D gene is possibly TRBD1 (5 bases). Trimming took off 1 base at V and 8 bases at J, with 20 bases between the two ends. The CDR3 covers 16 residues. The germline gives CDR1 LGHDT, CDR2 YNNKEL (reference sequence). CDR3 residues: CASSQGPSTASGGYTF. In nucleotides, the CDR3 is TGTGCCAGCAGCCAAGGGCCCTCGACAGCTTCAGGGGGCTACACCTTC.

The chain uses TRBV28 and TRBJ2-7, with a tentative D call TRBD1 (5 bases). The CDR3 covers 13 residues. Germline CDR1 MDHEN, CDR2 SYDVKM. V lost 2 bases and J lost 5, with 10 bases in between. Here the CDR3 reads CASSLGAQDEQYF. The CDR3 bases are TGTGCCAGCAGTTTAGGGGCCCAAGACGAGCAGTACTTC. Combining the CDR3 with reference TRBV28 and TRBJ2-7 gives the whole variable domain DVKVTQSSRYLVKRTGEKVFLECVQDMDHENMFWYRQDPGLGLRLIYFSYDVKMKEKGDIPEGYSVSREKKERFSLILESASTNQTSMYLCASSLGAQDEQYFGPGTRLTVT.

CDR3 in DNA: TGTGCCAGCAGCCAAGCCCTCCGGACTAGCGGGTTATACAATGAGCAGTTCTTC. This encodes CASSQALRTSGLYNEQFF. The rearrangement uses TRBV14 and TRBJ2-1; 11 bases are a match to TRBD2. CDR3 length: 18 amino acids. V shed 1 base, J shed 4 bases, and the junction held 9 bases outside the gene matches. The germline V gene encodes CDR1 SGHDN and CDR2 FVKESK.

This clone was observed once. The gene calls are TRBV3-1 (or the pseudogene TRBV3-2) and TRBJ2-1; 12 bases fit TRBD2. The CDR3 is 14 residues long. Germline V lookup: CDR1 LGHDT, CDR2 YNNKEL (reference sequence). V was clipped by 7 bases and J by 4 bases; unmatched bases: 2. The DNA for the CDR3 is TGTGCCAGCAAGGGACTAGCGGGTTACAATGAGCAGTTCTTC. It is translated as CASKGLAGYNEQFF.

Only a few counts were recorded for this clone. The chain uses TRBV11-2 and TRBJ2-7; possible D gene TRBD1, 6 bases. CDR3 size: 13 residues. Germline lookup yields CDR1 SGHAT and CDR2 FQNNGV. The germline V and J ends were trimmed by 5 bases and 7 bases, with 15 bases remaining between them. The CDR3 DNA sequence: TGTGCCAGCAGCCAAAAAGACCAGGGGGAGCAGTACTTC. Its translation: CASSQKDQGEQYF.

The chain employs TRBV15 and TRBJ2-1; maybe TRBD2 (6 bases). V was cut by 0 bases and J by 0 bases, with 21 bases left in between. The CDR3 consists of 20 residues. Germline CDR1 and CDR2: LNHNV and YYDKDF (reference sequence). The CDR3 DNA reads as TGTGCCACCAGCAGAGATCCCCGTTTAAGCGGGCGGAGCTCCTACAATGAGCAGTTCTTC. Translating it yields CATSRDPRLSGRSSYNEQFF.

The rearrangement joins TRBV7-9 to TRBJ2-7; 9 bases align to TRBD2. Looked up from germline, CDR1 is SEHNR and CDR2 is FQNEAQ (reference sequence). Trimming removed 3 bases from V and 6 bases from J; junction bases left unmatched: 6. This CDR3 has 14 amino acids. DNA for the CDR3: TGTGCCAGCAGCTTTGGCGGGAGGGGCGGCGAGCAGTACTTC. Protein product: CASSFGGRGGEQYF.

The chain joins TRBV6-5 to TRBJ2-5; 9 bases agree with TRBD1. Germline trimming cut 6 bases from V and 9 bases from J; bases unmatched to any gene: 2. Germline assignment: CDR1 MNHEY and CDR2 SVGAGI. The length of the CDR3 is 11 residues. DNA for the CDR3: TGTGCCAGCAGGACAGGGGGGGCCCAGTACTTC. Its protein product is CASRTGGAQYF.

The chain carries TRBV19 and TRBJ1-5; TRBD1 matches at 8 bases. Germline V gene data show CDR1 as LNHDA and CDR2 as SQIVND (reference sequence). The CDR3 runs to 15 residues. Trimming took 6 bases from V and 6 from J; bases not matched to a gene: 10. In DNA, the CDR3 is TGTGCCAGTAGAACTCTCAGGGGGCCTGTTCAGCCCCAGCATTTT. This sequence encodes CASRTLRGPVQPQHF.

This chain uses TRBV12-3 or TRBV12-4 with TRBJ1-1; D unclear. This CDR3 region has 11 residues. Trimming removed 7 bases from V and 3 bases from J, with 6 bases in between. DNA for the CDR3: TGTGCCAGCACCGCGGACACTGAAGCTTTCTTT. As protein: CASTADTEAFF.